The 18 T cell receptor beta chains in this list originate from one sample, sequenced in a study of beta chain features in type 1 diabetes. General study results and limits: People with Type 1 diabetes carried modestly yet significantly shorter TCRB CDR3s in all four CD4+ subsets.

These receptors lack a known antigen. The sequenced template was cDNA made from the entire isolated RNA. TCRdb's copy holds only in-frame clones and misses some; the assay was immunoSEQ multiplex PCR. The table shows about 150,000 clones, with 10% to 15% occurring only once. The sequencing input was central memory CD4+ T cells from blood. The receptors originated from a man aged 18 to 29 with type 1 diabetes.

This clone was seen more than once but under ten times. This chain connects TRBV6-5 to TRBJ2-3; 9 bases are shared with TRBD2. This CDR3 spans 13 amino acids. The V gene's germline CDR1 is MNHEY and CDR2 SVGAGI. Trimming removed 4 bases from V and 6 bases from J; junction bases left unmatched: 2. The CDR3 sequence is CASSWTSADTQYF. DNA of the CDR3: TGTGCCAGCAGTTGGACTAGCGCTGATACGCAGTATTTT.

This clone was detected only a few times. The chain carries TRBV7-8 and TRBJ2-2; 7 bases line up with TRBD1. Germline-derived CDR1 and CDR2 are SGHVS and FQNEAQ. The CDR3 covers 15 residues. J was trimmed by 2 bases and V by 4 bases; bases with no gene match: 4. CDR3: CASSSGQYNTGELFF. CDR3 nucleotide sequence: TGTGCCAGCAGCTCGGGACAGTATAACACCGGGGAGCTGTTTTTT.

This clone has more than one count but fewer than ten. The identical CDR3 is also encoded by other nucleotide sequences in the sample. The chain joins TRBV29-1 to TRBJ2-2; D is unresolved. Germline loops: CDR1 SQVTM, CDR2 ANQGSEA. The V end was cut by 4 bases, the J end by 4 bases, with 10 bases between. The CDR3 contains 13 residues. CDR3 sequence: CSVGRSATGELFF. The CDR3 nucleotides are TGCAGCGTTGGTCGATCAGCCACCGGGGAGCTGTTTTTT.

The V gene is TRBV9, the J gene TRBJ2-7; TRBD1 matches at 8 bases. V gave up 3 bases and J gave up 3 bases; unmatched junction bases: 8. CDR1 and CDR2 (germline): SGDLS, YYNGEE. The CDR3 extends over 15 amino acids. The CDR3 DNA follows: TGTGCCAGCAGCGCGGGACAGGAGATAGACTACGAGCAGTACTTC. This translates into CASSAGQEIDYEQYF. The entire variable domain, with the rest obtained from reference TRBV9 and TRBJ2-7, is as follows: DSGVTQTPKHLITATGQRVTLRCSPRSGDLSVYWYQQSLDQGLQFLIQYYNGEERAKGNILERFSAQQFPDLHSELNLSSLELGDSALYFCASSAGQEIDYEQYFGPGTRLTVT.

The CDR3 nucleotides are TGTGCCACCAGCAGAGAGTATGGGAGCAATCAGCCCCAGCATTTT. It yields the protein CATSREYGSNQPQHF. The chain combines TRBV15 with TRBJ1-5; D uncertain. This CDR3 spans 15 amino acids. Germline values: CDR1 LNHNV, CDR2 YYDKDF (reference sequence). The V end was cut by 0 bases, the J end by 1 base, with 7 bases between.

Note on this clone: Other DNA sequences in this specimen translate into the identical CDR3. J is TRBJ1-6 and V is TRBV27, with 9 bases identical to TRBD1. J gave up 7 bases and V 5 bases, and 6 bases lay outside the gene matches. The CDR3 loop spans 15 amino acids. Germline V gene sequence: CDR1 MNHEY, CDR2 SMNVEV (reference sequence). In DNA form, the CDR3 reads TGTGCCAGCAGTAGGACAGGGGTGGGAAATTCACCCCTCCACTTT. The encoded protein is CASSRTGVGNSPLHF.

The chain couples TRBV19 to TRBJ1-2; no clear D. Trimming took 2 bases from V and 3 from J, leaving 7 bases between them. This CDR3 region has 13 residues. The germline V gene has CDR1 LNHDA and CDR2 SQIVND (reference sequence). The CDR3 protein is CASSIQEYYGYTF. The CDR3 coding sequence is TGTGCCAGTAGTATACAGGAGTACTATGGCTACACCTTC.

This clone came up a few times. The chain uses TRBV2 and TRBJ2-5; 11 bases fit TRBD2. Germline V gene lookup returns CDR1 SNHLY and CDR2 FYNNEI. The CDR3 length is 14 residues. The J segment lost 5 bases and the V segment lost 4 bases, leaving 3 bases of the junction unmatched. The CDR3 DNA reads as TGTGCCAGCAGTGTACGGACTAGCGGGGAGACCCAGTACTTC. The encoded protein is CASSVRTSGETQYF.

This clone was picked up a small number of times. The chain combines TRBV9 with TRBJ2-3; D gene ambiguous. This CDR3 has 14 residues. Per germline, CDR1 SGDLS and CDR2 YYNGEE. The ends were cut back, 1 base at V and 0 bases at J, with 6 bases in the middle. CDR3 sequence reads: CASSVYSSTDTQYF. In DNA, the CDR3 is TGTGCCAGCAGCGTATACTCAAGCACAGATACGCAGTATTTT.

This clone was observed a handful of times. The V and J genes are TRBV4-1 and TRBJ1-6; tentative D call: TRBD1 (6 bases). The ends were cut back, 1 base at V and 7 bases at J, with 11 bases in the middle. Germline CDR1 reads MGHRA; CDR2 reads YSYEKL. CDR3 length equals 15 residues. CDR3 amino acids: CASSQGDNGNSPLHF. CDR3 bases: TGCGCCAGCAGCCAAGGGGACAATGGGAATTCACCCCTCCACTTT.

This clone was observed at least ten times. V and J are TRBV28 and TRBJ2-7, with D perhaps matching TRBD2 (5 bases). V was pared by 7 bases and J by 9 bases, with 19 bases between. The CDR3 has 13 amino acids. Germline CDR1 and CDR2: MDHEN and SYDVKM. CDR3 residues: CASTSEQRWWQYF. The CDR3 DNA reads TGTGCCAGCACCTCCGAACAGCGGTGGTGGCAGTACTTC.

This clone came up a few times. The CDR3 region has the DNA TGTGCCAGCAGCGTCAACAGTTGGGATTCACCCCTCCACTTT. Its translation: CASSVNSWDSPLHF. V and J are TRBV14 and TRBJ1-6; no clear D gene. CDR3 length equals 14 residues. The V and J ends lost 5 bases and 8 bases respectively, with 13 bases between them. Germline V CDR1 and CDR2: SGHDN, FVKESK.

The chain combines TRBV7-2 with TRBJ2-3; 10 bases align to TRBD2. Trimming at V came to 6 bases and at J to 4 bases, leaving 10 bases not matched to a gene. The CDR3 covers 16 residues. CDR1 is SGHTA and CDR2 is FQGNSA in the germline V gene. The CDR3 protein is CASRHSGTSDADTQYF. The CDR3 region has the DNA TGTGCCAGCAGGCATTCCGGGACTAGCGACGCAGATACGCAGTATTTT.

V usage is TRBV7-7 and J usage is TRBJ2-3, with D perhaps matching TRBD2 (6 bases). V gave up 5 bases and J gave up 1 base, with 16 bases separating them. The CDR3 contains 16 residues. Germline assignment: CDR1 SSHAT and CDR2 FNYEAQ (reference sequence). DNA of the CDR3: TGTGCCAGCAGCCCGGGACTCTCGCTGGGCACAGATACGCAGTATTTT. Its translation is CASSPGLSLGTDTQYF.

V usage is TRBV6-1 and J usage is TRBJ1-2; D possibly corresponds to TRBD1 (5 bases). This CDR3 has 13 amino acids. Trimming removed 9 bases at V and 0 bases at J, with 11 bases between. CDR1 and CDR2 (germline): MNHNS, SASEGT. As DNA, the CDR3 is TGTGCCAGTCAAGGGGCCGCTAACTATGGCTACACCTTC. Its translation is CASQGAANYGYTF.

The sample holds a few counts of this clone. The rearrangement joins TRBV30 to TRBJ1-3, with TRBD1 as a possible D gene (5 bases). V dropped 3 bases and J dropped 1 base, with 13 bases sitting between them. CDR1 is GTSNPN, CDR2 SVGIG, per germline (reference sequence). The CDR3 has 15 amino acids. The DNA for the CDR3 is TGTGCCTGGAGGCCCTTAGGGACTTCTGGAAACACCATATATTTT. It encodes CAWRPLGTSGNTIYF.

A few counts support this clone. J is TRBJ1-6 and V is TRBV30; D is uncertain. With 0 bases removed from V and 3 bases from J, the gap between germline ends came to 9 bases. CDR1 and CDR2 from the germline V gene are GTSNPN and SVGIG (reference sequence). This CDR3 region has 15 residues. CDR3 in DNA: TGTGCCTGGAGTGTACTGGCAGGCTATAATTCACCCCTCCACTTT. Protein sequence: CAWSVLAGYNSPLHF.

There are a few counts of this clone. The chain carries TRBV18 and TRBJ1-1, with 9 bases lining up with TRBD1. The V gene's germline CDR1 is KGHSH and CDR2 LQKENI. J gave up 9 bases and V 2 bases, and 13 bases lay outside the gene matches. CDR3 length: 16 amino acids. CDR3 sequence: CASSPELRDRAPKAFF. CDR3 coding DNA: TGTGCCAGCTCACCAGAACTTCGGGACAGGGCCCCTAAAGCTTTCTTT.